Shown below are 30 T cell receptor beta chains from a single sample sequenced in a study of blood T cell repertoires in COVID-19. Profiled with immunoSEQ multiplex PCR; TCRdb holds only in-frame clones, not every one. The sample contains 110,000 to 150,000 clones, 75% to 90% of which appear only once. Sample: peripheral blood. The receptors were sampled from a man aged 70-80 years who had recovered from COVID-19.

This clone has only one observation. V is TRBV6-2 or TRBV6-3 and J is TRBJ1-1, with a possible D match to TRBD1 (6 bases). The germline gives CDR1 MNHEY, CDR2 SVGEGT. The germline V and J ends were trimmed by 3 bases and 0 bases, with 14 bases remaining between them. CDR3 size: 16 residues. The CDR3 DNA sequence: TGTGCCAGCAGTTATCCAAGAGGACAGTTGAACACTGAAGCTTTCTTT. Protein: CASSYPRGQLNTEAFF.

V is TRBV7-2 and J is TRBJ2-5, with 7 bases fitting TRBD1. This CDR3 is 16 amino acids long. V lost 4 bases to trimming and J lost 5 bases; unmatched junction nucleotides: 13. Germline V gene sequence: CDR1 SGHTA, CDR2 FQGNSA. The CDR3 sequence: CASSSVASRGWETQYF. The CDR3, as DNA: TGTGCCAGCAGCTCTGTAGCAAGCAGGGGGTGGGAGACCCAGTACTTC.

This chain joins TRBV6-2 or TRBV6-3 and TRBJ2-7; D uncertain. V was trimmed by 2 bases and J by 2 bases, leaving 4 bases between them. CDR1 and CDR2 from the germline V gene are MNHEY and SVGEGT. The CDR3 is 12 residues long. The CDR3 DNA reads as TGTGCCAGCAGTTACCTACCCTACGAGCAGTACTTC. It codes for CASSYLPYEQYF.

The chain recombines TRBV5-6 with TRBJ2-2; 8 nucleotides match TRBD2. Germline V gene lookup returns CDR1 SGHDT and CDR2 YYEEEE. The CDR3 consists of 17 residues. V gave up 3 bases and J gave up 1 base; unmatched junction bases: 8. The CDR3 reads CASSSRREAQNTGELFF. The DNA for the CDR3 is TGTGCCAGCAGCTCCCGGCGGGAGGCTCAGAACACCGGGGAGCTGTTTTTT.

The J gene is TRBJ2-2, the V gene TRBV4-1, with 7 bases matching TRBD2. The length of the CDR3 is 16 residues. Germline trimming cut 2 bases from V and 4 bases from J; bases unmatched to any gene: 7. Germline-derived CDR1 and CDR2 are MGHRA and YSYEKL. CDR3 in DNA: TGCGCCAGCAGCCAACATAGGGAGGGGCTCACCGGGGAGCTGTTTTTT. Translated: CASSQHREGLTGELFF.

The chain has TRBV6-2 or TRBV6-3 and TRBJ2-7; TRBD2 matches 13 bases. The CDR3 length is 18 residues. CDR1 is MNHEY, CDR2 SVGEGT, per germline. With V trimmed by 0 bases and J by 1 base, 6 bases remained unmatched. In DNA form, the CDR3 reads TGTGCCAGCAGTTACTCCAGGACTAGCGGGAGTTCATCCTACGAGCAGTACTTC. Its protein is CASSYSRTSGSSSYEQYF.

V usage is TRBV30 and J usage is TRBJ2-7, with 7 bases matching TRBD2. Trimming cost V 0 bases and J 1 base; bases outside gene matches: 3. This CDR3 comprises 14 residues. CDR1 and CDR2 (germline): GTSNPN, SVGIG (reference sequence). CDR3 sequence: CAWSVVGLSYEQYF. Here the CDR3 DNA reads TGTGCCTGGAGTGTAGTGGGACTATCCTACGAGCAGTACTTC.

This clone was observed a single time. V gene TRBV3-1 (or the pseudogene TRBV3-2) combines with J gene TRBJ2-1; TRBD2 agrees at 13 bases. CDR1 is LGHDT and CDR2 is YNNKEL in the germline V gene (reference sequence). The CDR3 is 16 amino acids. The V segment lost 4 bases and the J segment 5 bases; nucleotides outside the gene matches: 5. CDR3 residues: CASSPRLAGGHNEQFF. In DNA form, the CDR3 reads TGTGCCAGCAGCCCTCGACTAGCGGGAGGTCACAATGAGCAGTTCTTC.

The gene calls are TRBV5-8 and TRBJ1-2; D uncertain. With 1 base removed from V and 11 bases from J, the gap between germline ends came to 21 bases. This CDR3 spans 15 amino acids. Per germline, CDR1 SGHTS and CDR2 YDEGEE. CDR3 loop: CASSLFSGQAPAYTF. The CDR3 DNA is TGTGCCAGCAGCTTGTTCTCTGGCCAGGCCCCGGCGTACACCTTC. Based on the CDR3 plus reference TRBV5-8 and TRBJ1-2, the full variable domain is EAGVTQSPTHLIKTRGQQATLRCSPISGHTSVYWYQQALGLGLQFLLWYDEGEERNRGNFPPRFSGRQFPNYSSELNVNALELEDSALYLCASSLFSGQAPAYTFGSGTRLTVV.

The rearrangement uses TRBV6-1 and TRBJ2-1, with D hard to call. Between the trimmed V and J ends, which lost 5 bases and 0 bases, there was a span of 11 bases. CDR1 is MNHNS and CDR2 is SASEGT in the germline V gene. The CDR3 is 15 amino acids. CDR3 sequence (DNA): TGTGCCAGCAGTTTAGACCCTAGCTCCTACAATGAGCAGTTCTTC. Translating it yields CASSLDPSSYNEQFF.

This clone has only one observation. V usage is TRBV5-6 and J usage is TRBJ2-1; unclear D gene. The CDR3 loop spans 11 amino acids. Per germline, CDR1 SGHDT and CDR2 YYEEEE. The V end lost 5 bases, the J end lost 4 bases, and 4 bases lay between the germline ends. The CDR3 nucleotides read TGTGCCAGCAGTTATTACAATGAGCAGTTCTTC. Its protein product is CASSYYNEQFF.

The rearrangement joins TRBV5-4 to TRBJ2-1, with a tentative D call TRBD1 (6 bases). The V and J ends lost 5 bases and 12 bases respectively, with 24 bases between them. CDR1 SGHNT and CDR2 YYREEE come from the germline V gene (reference sequence). The CDR3 contains 15 residues. CDR3 sequence: CASSLSGVPRQGQFF. In DNA, the CDR3 is TGTGCCAGCAGTTTATCAGGGGTCCCGAGGCAGGGGCAGTTCTTC.

This chain's CDR3 is CASSPGISGNQPQHF. The CDR3 coding sequence is TGTGCCAGCAGTCCCGGTATCAGCGGCAATCAGCCCCAGCATTTT. V and J are TRBV7-2 and TRBJ1-5, with no clear D. There are 15 residues in the CDR3. V shed 6 bases and J shed 2 bases, with 14 bases lying between them. From germline, CDR1 is SGHTA and CDR2 FQGNSA.

This clone showed up just a few times. The chain links TRBV19 to TRBJ1-1, with D maybe TRBD1 (5 bases). V shed 5 bases and J shed 11 bases, with 12 bases lying between them. This CDR3 spans 11 amino acids. The germline V gene encodes CDR1 LNHDA and CDR2 SQIVND (reference sequence). The CDR3, as DNA: TGTGCCAGTAGTTCCAGGGTTCGGGCTTTCTTT. It is translated as CASSSRVRAFF.

This clone is a singleton in its sample. The rearrangement links TRBV25-1 to TRBJ2-1; 8 bases map to TRBD2. Germline V lookup: CDR1 MGHDK, CDR2 SYGVNS. The CDR3 runs 15 residues. Trimming cost V 1 base and J 2 bases; bases outside gene matches: 1. The CDR3 nucleotides read TGTGCCAGCAGTGAATTGGGACTAGCCTACAATGAGCAGTTCTTC. This gives the protein CASSELGLAYNEQFF. The variable domain in full, with the rest retrieved from reference TRBV25-1 and TRBJ2-1, is EADIYQTPRYLVIGTGKKITLECSQTMGHDKMYWYQQDPGMELHLIHYSYGVNSTEKGDLSSESTVSRIRTEHFPLTLESARPSHTSQYLCASSELGLAYNEQFFGPGTRLTVL.

The count of this clone is one. The chain links TRBV5-1 to TRBJ1-4, with TRBD1 identical over 9 bases. Germline V lookup: CDR1 SGHRS, CDR2 YFSETQ. The CDR3 contains 15 residues. Losses at the gene ends were 7 bases for V and 7 bases for J; bases not matched to a gene: 11. This CDR3 is CASGEQGAGGEKLFF. The CDR3, as DNA: TGCGCCAGCGGGGAACAGGGGGCCGGGGGTGAAAAACTGTTTTTT.

The chain couples TRBV3-1 (or the pseudogene TRBV3-2) to TRBJ2-2; unclear D gene. CDR1 LGHDT and CDR2 YNNKEL come from the germline V gene (reference sequence). The V end lost 1 base, the J end lost 1 base, and 7 bases lay between the germline ends. The CDR3 has 15 amino acids. CDR3 sequence (DNA): TGTGCCAGCAGCCAAGCCCCAGGGAACACCGGGGAGCTGTTTTTT. This codes for CASSQAPGNTGELFF.

As concerns this clone: The identical CDR3 is also encoded by other nucleotide sequences in the sample. This chain links TRBV6-5 with TRBJ2-7, with TRBD2 identical over 8 bases. This CDR3 comprises 13 residues. The junction had 7 bases not matched to a gene; V was cut back by 6 bases and J by 6 bases. In germline, CDR1 is MNHEY, CDR2 SVGAGI. In DNA form, the CDR3 reads TGTGCCAGCAGCCGGACTAGCTCTGCCGAGCAGTACTTC. Translating it yields CASSRTSSAEQYF.

The chain joins TRBV5-1 to TRBJ1-4; a weak D match, TRBD1 (6 bases). V was cut by 2 bases and J by 6 bases, with 14 bases left in between. Germline CDR1 SGHRS, CDR2 YFSETQ. The CDR3 contains 15 residues. CDR3 sequence reads: CASSLGGASDEKLFF. In DNA form, the CDR3 reads TGCGCCAGCAGCTTAGGGGGGGCGTCGGATGAAAAACTGTTTTTT. The complete variable domain, with remaining parts taken from reference TRBV5-1 and TRBJ1-4, reads KAGVTQTPRYLIKTRGQQVTLSCSPISGHRSVSWYQQTPGQGLQFLFEYFSETQRNKGNFPGRFSGRQFSNSRSEMNVSTLELGDSALYLCASSLGGASDEKLFFGSGTQLSVL.

This chain connects TRBV30 to TRBJ2-1, with a possible D match to TRBD2 (5 bases). This CDR3 is built from 11 residues. Germline CDR1 GTSNPN, CDR2 SVGIG (reference sequence). The germline V and J ends were trimmed by 3 bases and 9 bases, with 9 bases remaining between them. The CDR3 spells CAWSPGGEQFF. The CDR3 DNA sequence: TGTGCCTGGAGCCCAGGAGGTGAGCAGTTCTTC.

DNA of the CDR3: TGTGCCAGTAGTATAGATCTATCCACCGGGACTACCTCCTACGAGCAGTACTTC. It translates to CASSIDLSTGTTSYEQYF. V usage is TRBV19 and J usage is TRBJ2-7; 7 nucleotides match TRBD2. J was trimmed by 0 bases and V by 0 bases; bases with no gene match: 11. Germline loops: CDR1 LNHDA, CDR2 SQIVND (reference sequence). The CDR3 is 18 residues long.

The chain has TRBV7-3 and TRBJ2-3; the match to TRBD2 covers 10 bases. The ends lost 5 bases at V and 7 bases at J; junction bases unmatched: 3. The CDR3 runs to 13 residues. Germline V gene sequence: CDR1 SGHTA, CDR2 FQGTGA. The CDR3 DNA sequence: TGTGCCAGCAGCCAGACTAGCGGGTATACGCAGTATTTT. This sequence encodes CASSQTSGYTQYF.

This clone showed up just once. This chain joins TRBV5-8 and TRBJ2-1; perhaps TRBD1 as D (6 bases). This CDR3 is 17 amino acids long. Germline V lookup: CDR1 SGHTS, CDR2 YDEGEE. The V end was cut by 4 bases, the J end by 0 bases, with 17 bases between. CDR3 DNA sequence: TGTGCCAGCAGCGGGGATTCGGGACAAAGCTCCTACAATGAGCAGTTCTTC. Translating it yields CASSGDSGQSSYNEQFF.

The CDR3 bases are TGTGCCAGCAGCCCACGGAGGGTGAACACTGAAGCTTTCTTT. Translating it yields CASSPRRVNTEAFF. This chain joins TRBV9 and TRBJ1-1; D gene uncertain. Germline V gene data show CDR1 as SGDLS and CDR2 as YYNGEE. The CDR3 is made up of 14 amino acids. V dropped 4 bases and J dropped 0 bases, with 10 bases sitting between them.

The chain links TRBV11-2 to TRBJ1-2; weak D call: TRBD1 (5 bases). Germline V CDR1 and CDR2: SGHAT, FQNNGV. The CDR3 is 13 amino acids. Trimming took 7 bases from V and 2 from J, leaving 11 bases between them. CDR3 sequence (DNA): TGTGCCAGCACCCCGGGGGGGAACTATGGCTACACCTTC. It codes for CASTPGGNYGYTF.

The rearrangement joins TRBV19 to TRBJ1-1, with 9 nucleotides matching TRBD1. CDR3 length: 16 amino acids. Trimming cost V 4 bases and J 4 bases; bases outside gene matches: 10. Germline values: CDR1 LNHDA, CDR2 SQIVND (reference sequence). CDR3 nucleotides: TGTGCCAGTAGTACCTCGAGGACAGGGGTCCGCACTGAAGCTTTCTTT. It yields the protein CASSTSRTGVRTEAFF.

The chain couples TRBV19 to TRBJ2-5, with D perhaps matching TRBD1 (6 bases). V shed 3 bases and J shed 4 bases, with 15 bases lying between them. This CDR3 contains 15 residues. From germline, CDR1 is LNHDA and CDR2 SQIVND (reference sequence). In nucleotides, the CDR3 is TGTGCCAGTAGTATTGAACAGGGTGGTAGAGAGACCCAGTACTTC. It encodes CASSIEQGGRETQYF. The whole variable domain, filled in from reference TRBV19 and TRBJ2-5, reads DGGITQSPKYLFRKEGQNVTLSCEQNLNHDAMYWYRQDPGQGLRLIYYSQIVNDFQKGDIAEGYSVSREKKESFPLTVTSAQKNPTAFYLCASSIEQGGRETQYFGPGTRLLVL.

The chain is built from TRBV2 and TRBJ2-3; D is perhaps TRBD2 (6 bases). Trimming took 6 bases from V and 4 from J, leaving 17 bases between them. Germline CDR1 SNHLY, CDR2 FYNNEI. The CDR3 runs to 15 residues. As DNA, the CDR3 is TGTGCCAGCAGCTCCTCGGGACTTTTATCAGATACGCAGTATTTT. Residues: CASSSSGLLSDTQYF. Combining the CDR3 with reference TRBV2 and TRBJ2-3 gives the whole variable domain EPEVTQTPSHQVTQMGQEVILRCVPISNHLYFYWYRQILGQKVEFLVSFYNNEISEKSEIFDDQFSVERPDGSNFTLKIRSTKLEDSAMYFCASSSSGLLSDTQYFGPGTRLTVL.

This clone was seen a few times. This chain joins TRBV5-4 and TRBJ2-1; 9 bases align to TRBD2. CDR1 is SGHNT, CDR2 YYREEE, per germline (reference sequence). J was trimmed by 10 bases and V by 0 bases; bases with no gene match: 14. The CDR3 totals 17 residues. The CDR3 DNA follows: TGTGCCAGCAGCTTGGACGGAGCGCGGGAGGGCCCTGGGGAGCAGTTCTTC. This gives the protein CASSLDGAREGPGEQFF.

The V and J genes are TRBV6-5 and TRBJ2-1; TRBD2 matches at 7 bases. CDR1 and CDR2 from the germline V gene are MNHEY and SVGAGI. V gave up 6 bases and J gave up 10 bases; unmatched junction bases: 9. The CDR3 contains 13 residues. CDR3 in amino acids: CASSRSGGWEQFF. The CDR3 nucleotides read TGTGCCAGCAGCCGCTCCGGGGGGTGGGAGCAGTTCTTC.